A single sample is the source of the 29 T cell receptor beta chains below, sequenced in a study of blood T cell repertoires in COVID-19. The table came from immunoSEQ multiplex PCR; TCRdb's copy has only in-frame clones and leaves some out. Of some 110,000 clones detected, approximately 90% appear once; the ten largest clones hold 1.8%. The sample was peripheral blood. These receptors originate from a human donor with active COVID-19. The donor label of this sample is uncertain.

The chain has TRBV24-1 and TRBJ2-7, with 11 bases that match TRBD1. Per germline, CDR1 KGHDR and CDR2 SFDVKD. V dropped 7 bases and J dropped 6; count of bases not matched to a gene: 10. The CDR3 has 15 residues. CDR3 nucleotide sequence: TGTGCCACCAGCGACCAAGCCGGGACAGGGGGCGAGCAGTACTTC. It translates to CATSDQAGTGGEQYF.

The V call is TRBV6-1, the J call TRBJ1-5; unclear D gene. The CDR3 runs to 16 residues. V dropped 2 bases and J dropped 1 base, with 12 bases sitting between them. Looked up from germline, CDR1 is MNHNS and CDR2 is SASEGT. The CDR3 nucleotides read TGTGCCAGCAGTGAACGGGGTGGGAACAGCAATCAGCCCCAGCATTTT. Translated, it gives CASSERGGNSNQPQHF.

The chain carries TRBV3-1 (or the pseudogene TRBV3-2) and TRBJ1-3; D unresolved. This CDR3 is 16 amino acids long. Germline V gene sequence: CDR1 LGHDT, CDR2 YNNKEL (reference sequence). Deletions cut 4 bases from V and 0 bases from J, with 13 bases between. For the CDR3, the DNA is TGTGCCAGCAGCCGGAGGACGGATATCTCTGGAAACACCATATATTTT. Protein: CASSRRTDISGNTIYF.

This chain links TRBV2 with TRBJ2-3; 10 bases line up with TRBD1. Germline CDR1 and CDR2: SNHLY and FYNNEI. Trimming took 6 bases from V and 1 from J; bases not matched to a gene: 4. The CDR3 loop spans 15 amino acids. CDR3 DNA: TGTGCCAGCAGGGACAGGGGGAAAGGCACAGATACGCAGTATTTT. The encoded protein is CASRDRGKGTDTQYF.

V is TRBV7-6 and J is TRBJ2-1, with 9 bases identical to TRBD2. Looked up from germline, CDR1 is SGHVS and CDR2 is FNYEAQ. CDR3 length: 15 amino acids. The V segment lost 6 bases and the J segment 4 bases; nucleotides outside the gene matches: 7. CDR3 bases: TGTGCCAGCAGTTCAGCTAGCGGGGTGTACAATGAGCAGTTCTTC. As protein: CASSSASGVYNEQFF.

The rearrangement links TRBV28 to TRBJ2-5; 9 bases align to TRBD2. V dropped 4 bases and J dropped 4; count of bases not matched to a gene: 4. CDR3 length: 14 residues. Germline V gene sequence: CDR1 MDHEN, CDR2 SYDVKM. The CDR3 loop is CASSSGLARETQYF. The CDR3 DNA reads as TGTGCCAGCAGTTCCGGACTAGCGAGAGAGACCCAGTACTTC.

The sample holds one count of this clone. This chain links TRBV18 with TRBJ2-2; maybe TRBD1 (6 bases). Germline V lookup: CDR1 KGHSH, CDR2 LQKENI. V shed 6 bases and J shed 7 bases, with 15 bases lying between them. The CDR3 covers 14 residues. As DNA, the CDR3 is TGTGCCAGCTCGCTCCGCAGGGGCAGCGGGGAGCTGTTTTTT. Protein sequence: CASSLRRGSGELFF.

The chain couples TRBV28 to TRBJ2-1, with 12 bases identical to TRBD2. Germline loops: CDR1 MDHEN, CDR2 SYDVKM. There are 19 residues in the CDR3. Trimming removed 3 bases from V and 3 bases from J; junction bases left unmatched: 12. In nucleotides, the CDR3 is TGTGCCAGCAGTTTGTTGACTAGCGGGGGACAAGATCTCTACAATGAGCAGTTCTTC. Amino acids: CASSLLTSGGQDLYNEQFF.

V is TRBV5-6 and J is TRBJ2-2; a possible D gene is TRBD2 (6 bases). V was clipped by 4 bases and J by 0 bases, with 13 bases between them. Germline V gene lookup returns CDR1 SGHDT and CDR2 YYEEEE. CDR3 length: 16 residues. In DNA form, the CDR3 reads TGTGCCAGCAGCGCATTCGGGGGAACGAACACCGGGGAGCTGTTTTTT. This gives the protein CASSAFGGTNTGELFF.

The chain has TRBV30 and TRBJ2-7; possibly TRBD2 for D (6 bases). V was trimmed by 4 bases and J by 6 bases, leaving 13 bases between them. CDR1 and CDR2 (germline): GTSNPN, SVGIG (reference sequence). CDR3 size: 12 residues. The DNA of the CDR3 is TGTGCCTGGACAGGGCTCGGGGGCGAGCAGTACTTC. Amino acids: CAWTGLGGEQYF.

Ten or more counts support this clone. V is TRBV28 and J is TRBJ1-3; unclear D gene. Germline CDR1 reads MDHEN; CDR2 reads SYDVKM. V was cut by 7 bases and J by 0 bases, with 16 bases left in between. The CDR3 is made up of 16 amino acids. The CDR3 nucleotides are TGTGCCAGCACCATCGGGAGTGGGCACTCTGGAAACACCATATATTTT. It translates to CASTIGSGHSGNTIYF.

This sequence joins TRBV7-8 and TRBJ1-4; no clear D gene. The ends were cut back, 4 bases at V and 6 bases at J, with 12 bases in the middle. This CDR3 has 14 residues. Germline V gene sequence: CDR1 SGHVS, CDR2 FQNEAQ. The CDR3 region has the DNA TGTGCCAGCAGCTCGCGTGGGCAATATGAAAAACTGTTTTTT. Protein product: CASSSRGQYEKLFF.

The chain is built from TRBV18 and TRBJ2-5; 8 bases align to TRBD1. Germline loops: CDR1 KGHSH, CDR2 LQKENI. This CDR3 spans 16 amino acids. The ends lost 3 bases at V and 4 bases at J; junction bases unmatched: 10. The DNA for the CDR3 is TGTGCCAGCTCACCTACCGGGACAGGAGGGGGAGAGACCCAGTACTTC. Residues: CASSPTGTGGGETQYF.

J is TRBJ1-4 and V is TRBV7-2; the D gene is possibly TRBD1 (6 bases). Germline CDR1 is SGHTA and CDR2 is FQGNSA. This CDR3 contains 14 residues. V lost 5 bases to trimming and J lost 4 bases, with 11 bases between them. CDR3 sequence (DNA): TGTGCCAGCAGCGTCGACAGGAGTAATGAAAAACTGTTTTTT. Residues: CASSVDRSNEKLFF.

A single count supports this clone. The chain joins TRBV27 to TRBJ1-4; tentative D call: TRBD1 (6 bases). Trimming took off 3 bases at V and 7 bases at J, with 6 bases between the two ends. The CDR3 covers 12 residues. Germline CDR1 is MNHEY and CDR2 is SMNVEV (reference sequence). The CDR3 coding sequence is TGTGCCAGCAGTTTCAGGGGTGAAAAACTGTTTTTT. This sequence encodes CASSFRGEKLFF.

This chain uses TRBV7-9 with TRBJ2-7, with a tentative D call TRBD2 (6 bases). Germline V gene data show CDR1 as SEHNR and CDR2 as FQNEAQ (reference sequence). CDR3 length: 17 amino acids. V lost 0 bases to trimming and J lost 0 bases, with 15 bases between them. In DNA form, the CDR3 reads TGTGCCAGCAGCTTAGCGCGGGACGCAAGGATCTCCTACGAGCAGTACTTC. Translated, it gives CASSLARDARISYEQYF.

This clone was seen only once. The J gene is TRBJ1-2, the V gene TRBV16, with TRBD1 identical over 7 bases. The J segment lost 6 bases and the V segment lost 4 bases, leaving 5 bases of the junction unmatched. The germline CDR1 and CDR2 sequences are KGHSY and FQNENV. The CDR3 has 13 amino acids. CDR3 sequence reads: CASSRQGPNGYTF. CDR3 DNA: TGTGCCAGCAGCCGACAGGGCCCGAATGGCTACACCTTC.

The chain combines TRBV11-2 with TRBJ2-3; 7 bases align to TRBD2. The CDR3 totals 13 residues. Germline CDR1 reads SGHAT; CDR2 reads FQNNGV. The V gene end was trimmed by 0 bases and the J gene end by 6 bases; junction bases not matched to a gene: 0. CDR3 sequence (DNA): TGTGCCAGCAGCTTAGAGCGGGGGGATACGCAGTATTTT. It specifies CASSLERGDTQYF.

This clone was counted a single time. The rearrangement links TRBV7-8 to TRBJ1-5; tentative D call: TRBD1 (6 bases). V lost 1 base, J lost 5 bases, and 12 bases lay in between. CDR3 length equals 15 residues. The germline V gene has CDR1 SGHVS and CDR2 FQNEAQ. CDR3 DNA sequence: TGTGCCAGCAGCTTAGGGGGGGGCCCCGATCAGCCCCAGCATTTT. Protein: CASSLGGGPDQPQHF.

This clone showed up just a few times. This chain connects TRBV6-2 or TRBV6-3 to TRBJ1-5, with TRBD1 as a possible D gene (6 bases). The germline gives CDR1 MNHEY, CDR2 SVGEGT. Trimming pared 0 bases from V and 0 bases from J, leaving 21 bases between. This CDR3 spans 20 amino acids. CDR3 nucleotide sequence: TGTGCCAGCAGTTACTCCTATACCGACCGGGACACCATTAGCAATCAGCCCCAGCATTTT. This gives the protein CASSYSYTDRDTISNQPQHF.

This rearrangement joins TRBV4-1 to TRBJ1-1; D uncertain. The CDR3 covers 14 residues. Germline values: CDR1 MGHRA, CDR2 YSYEKL. Trimming stripped 0 bases from V and 7 bases from J, with 12 bases between. The CDR3: CASSQEEGRGEAFF. The CDR3 DNA reads TGCGCCAGCAGCCAAGAAGAGGGAAGAGGTGAAGCTTTCTTT.

The chain combines TRBV10-3 with TRBJ1-2; D ambiguous. The germline V gene has CDR1 ENHRY and CDR2 SYGVKD. This CDR3 has 12 amino acids. Trimming took off 4 bases at V and 8 bases at J, with 11 bases between the two ends. The CDR3 nucleotides are TGTGCCATCAGTGGAGTAGCGGAAGGCTACACCTTC. Its translation is CAISGVAEGYTF.

The chain employs TRBV4-1 and TRBJ2-1, with D possibly TRBD1 on 8 matching bases. The V gene's germline CDR1 is MGHRA and CDR2 YSYEKL. The germline V and J ends were trimmed by 7 bases and 4 bases, with 17 bases remaining between them. There are 15 residues in the CDR3. The CDR3 sequence: CASTGGGTGYNEQFF. The CDR3 bases are TGCGCCAGCACGGGGGGCGGGACAGGTTACAATGAGCAGTTCTTC.

This sequence joins TRBV6-5 and TRBJ1-1; D gene uncertain. The CDR3 is 15 amino acids. Trimming removed 6 bases from V and 2 bases from J, with 16 bases in between. Germline CDR1 MNHEY, CDR2 SVGAGI. The CDR3 region is CASSHSRSLNTEAFF. CDR3 bases: TGTGCCAGCAGCCATTCGAGGAGCCTTAACACTGAAGCTTTCTTT.

The chain couples TRBV6-1 to TRBJ2-5; a weak D match, TRBD1 (6 bases). Germline V gives CDR1 MNHNS, CDR2 SASEGT. The CDR3 extends over 16 amino acids. Deletions cut 1 base from V and 4 bases from J, with 16 bases between. CDR3 bases: TGTGCCAGCAGTGAAGTAGTTGGGGGCCTTAGAGAGACCCAGTACTTC. Amino acids: CASSEVVGGLRETQYF.

The chain employs TRBV7-9 and TRBJ2-5; 14 bases align to TRBD2. CDR3 length: 15 residues. The ends lost 6 bases at V and 2 bases at J; junction bases unmatched: 2. The germline gives CDR1 SEHNR, CDR2 FQNEAQ (reference sequence). The CDR3 DNA reads as TGTGCCAGCAGGGGGACTAGCGGGGGACAAGAGACCCAGTACTTC. Translation gives CASRGTSGGQETQYF.

The chain links TRBV7-2 to TRBJ1-2, with TRBD1 matching over 9 bases. In germline, CDR1 is SGHTA, CDR2 FQGNSA. This CDR3 contains 18 residues. The J segment lost 2 bases and the V segment lost 1 base, leaving 11 bases of the junction unmatched. CDR3 in DNA: TGTGCCAGCAGCTTAGACCTCTCCGGGACAGGGCCAAACTATGGCTACACCTTC. Translated, it gives CASSLDLSGTGPNYGYTF.

The gene calls are TRBV27 and TRBJ2-3; tentatively, D is TRBD2 (5 bases). CDR1 and CDR2 from the germline V gene are MNHEY and SMNVEV (reference sequence). There are 14 residues in the CDR3. Deletions cut 7 bases from V and 2 bases from J, with 13 bases between. This CDR3 reads CASIGERTTDTQYF. CDR3 bases: TGTGCCAGCATCGGGGAACGGACCACAGATACGCAGTATTTT.

This clone was seen once. The chain employs TRBV6-5 and TRBJ1-3, with a weak D call TRBD1 (5 bases). This CDR3 region has 16 residues. CDR1 and CDR2 (germline): MNHEY, SVGAGI. The V gene lost 1 base and the J gene lost 0 bases, with 10 bases spanning the gap. CDR3 coding DNA: TGTGCCAGCAGTTACTGGGACTTTTCCTCTGGAAACACCATATATTTT. Its translation is CASSYWDFSSGNTIYF.